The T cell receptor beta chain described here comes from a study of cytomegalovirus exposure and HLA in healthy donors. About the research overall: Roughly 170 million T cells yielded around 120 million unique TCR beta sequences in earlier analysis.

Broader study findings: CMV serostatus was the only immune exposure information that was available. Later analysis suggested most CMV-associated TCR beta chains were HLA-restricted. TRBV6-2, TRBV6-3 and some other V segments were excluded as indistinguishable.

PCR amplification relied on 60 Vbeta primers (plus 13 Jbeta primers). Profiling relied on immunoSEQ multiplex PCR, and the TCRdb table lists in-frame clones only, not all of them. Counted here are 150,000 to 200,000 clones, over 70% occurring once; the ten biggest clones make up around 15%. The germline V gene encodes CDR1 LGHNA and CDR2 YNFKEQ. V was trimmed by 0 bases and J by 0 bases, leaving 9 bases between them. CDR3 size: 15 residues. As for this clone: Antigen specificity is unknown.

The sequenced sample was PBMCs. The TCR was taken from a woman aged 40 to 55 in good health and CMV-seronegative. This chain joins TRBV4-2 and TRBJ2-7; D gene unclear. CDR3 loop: CASSQESSLSYEQYF. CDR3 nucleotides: TGTGCCAGCAGCCAAGAAAGTTCACTCTCCTACGAGCAGTACTTC.